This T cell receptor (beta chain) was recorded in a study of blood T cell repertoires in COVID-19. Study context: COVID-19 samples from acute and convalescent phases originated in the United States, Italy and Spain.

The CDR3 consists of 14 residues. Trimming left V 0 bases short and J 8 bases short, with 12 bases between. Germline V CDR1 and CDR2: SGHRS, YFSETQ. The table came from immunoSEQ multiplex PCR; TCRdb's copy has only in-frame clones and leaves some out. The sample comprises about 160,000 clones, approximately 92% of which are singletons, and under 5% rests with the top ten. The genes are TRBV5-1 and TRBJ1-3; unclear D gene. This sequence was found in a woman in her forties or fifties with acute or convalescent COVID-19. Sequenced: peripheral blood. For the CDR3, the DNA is TGCGCCAGCAGCTTGGGTTCGGGTCTGGACACCATATATTTT. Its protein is CASSLGSGLDTIYF.